This TCR beta chain derives from a study of cytomegalovirus exposure and HLA in healthy donors (dated by TCRdb to 2016 to 2017). About the investigation overall: An earlier analysis of roughly 610 of the donors reported 276 Gb of sequence data and 95 million to 120 million unique TCR beta sequences obtained from around 180 million T cells. Besides the first cohort of around 700 subjects, a separate validation cohort made up of 120 different subjects was used. Among the roughly 390 genotyped donors, around 81% belonged to the genetic ancestry cluster associated with self-reported Caucasian donors. A later analysis re-examined previously published TCR beta repertoires from more than 650 donors and added high-resolution HLA genotyping to investigate patterns of TCR occurrence. Rather than using new phenotypic data, the later analysis identified candidate immune exposures from TCR beta sequences and from how often those sequences occurred across donors. On average, about 240,000 unique TCR beta nucleotide sequences were sequenced per donor among some 420 genotyped donors of the cohort, with around 19% of those sequences being non-productive. Typing coverage varied by locus: roughly 629-630 donors for A, B, C, DRB1 and DQB1; approximately 560 for DQA1; approximately 570 for DPA1; roughly 450 for DPB1. The study aimed to test whether cataloging public T cell receptors could reveal signatures of past pathogen exposure. All discovery cohort repertoires had been generated on a single sequencing platform. A later genetic analysis used genome-wide SNP genotypes for about 60% of the 666 donors, treating that subset as a discovery cohort. Alongside the repertoire data, information on donor age, sex, ethnicity and CMV serostatus was compiled. Roughly five DR-DQ haplotypes were treated as single units for association and clustering because of strong linkage in the cohort. HLA typing included class I and class II loci at four-digit resolution. An early release that covered fewer than 800 HLA-typed donors contained approximately 300 gigabases of sequencing data and tens of millions of unique TCR sequences. The study profiled the T cell repertoires of under 850 subjects by immunosequencing and related them to cytomegalovirus serostatus. High-throughput TCR immunosequencing, statistical association of individual TCRs with disease status, and machine learning were combined to predict cytomegalovirus infection status. To decide whether each TCR beta V gene segment behaved as functional or pseudogenic, an earlier analysis of some 600 of the donors relied on high-throughput TCR beta sequencing. Results the study describes overall, beyond this receptor: Seventeen rarely observed V segments, including chromosome 9 orphons, were excluded from the earlier analysis of a few hundred of the donors because counts were too low. In a later genetic analysis, a missense DCLRE1C variant was associated with V-gene and J-gene trimming of TCR beta chains, and the association was replicated in an independent cohort. Strong co-occurrence of HLA alleles, especially DR and DQ, made assigning TCR associations to individual alleles difficult. Roughly uniform sequencing depth across donors was assumed in presence/absence analyses, although this assumption may not hold. Broadly in line with IMGT annotations, most TCR beta V segments showed up in productive rearrangements about 87% or about 30% of the time in an earlier analysis of several hundred of the donors. The sequencing pipeline was judged likely to have produced a cluster of highly shared sequence variants as a technical artifact. According to the authors, the approach could potentially be generalized to other disease states and immunological phenotypes. According to a later analysis, TCR association rates differed among HLA loci, with DRB1 alleles showing the most associated TCRs and HLA-C alleles showing the fewest. Because HLA typing was unavailable for some donors at each locus, only the typed subset was used in association tests. For the cohort, immune exposure information was limited to CMV serostatus. In a later analysis, HLA-associated TCR beta chains showed more clonal expansion and lower generation probabilities than non-associated chains that were equally common. The study listed approximately 160 TCR beta chains as associated with cytomegalovirus. The classifier was reported to diagnose cytomegalovirus status with high specificity and sensitivity in both the original and validation cohorts. Specific HLA alleles were associated with more than 15,000 TCR beta sequences at a false discovery rate of 0.05 in a later analysis. A later analysis reported that several top co-occurrence clusters appeared linked to parvovirus B19, influenza, CMV and Epstein-Barr virus. This cohort had only TCR beta chains sequenced, and the lack of alpha or paired-chain data limited which features could be detected. According to a later genetic analysis, donors in an Asian-associated ancestry cluster had fewer N-insertions in productive TCRs than the approximately 670-donor mean. Some IMGT-functional V segments, including TRBV6-2 and TRBV6-3, could not be distinguished by the 87-base-pair reads and were therefore excluded. A further reported finding was that TCR beta sequences accurately predicted the HLA-A and HLA-B alleles for most subjects in the first cohort. In a later analysis, most CMV-associated TCR beta chains were found to appear HLA-restricted, with HLA associations seemingly driven largely by CMV exposure. Across donors, most TCR sequences were observed very rarely, whereas some public TCRs were present in many individuals. A few of the identified cytomegalovirus-associated TCR beta chains were confirmed in vitro to be specific for cytomegalovirus antigens. Linkage disequilibrium might explain the correlated functional status among segregating V segments, but an unknown experimental factor could not be excluded.

The cohort consisted of some 670 healthy bone marrow donors. At the time of sampling, every cohort member was nominally healthy, though immune exposures that went unrecorded were likely present. The donor tested CMV seropositive, placing the donor among the 250 to 300 seropositive members of the cohort. A peripheral blood sample was provided by each donor, and peripheral blood mononuclear cells were used for TCR beta sequencing. Genomic DNA extraction from the blood cell samples was performed with the Qiagen DNeasy Blood Extraction Kit. The germline V gene sets CDR1 to SGHNT and CDR2 to YENEEA. The CDR3, cysteine through phenylalanine, is 14 amino acids long. Here the CDR3 DNA is all that survives: 42 bases in frame from base 1. The V and J ends are trimmed by 5 bases and 0 bases, leaving 11 bases between them. Notes on this clone: No antigen is known for it. One base away there is no much larger clone; base qualities are not given.

The library was produced with the immunoSEQ multiplex PCR assay. For the multiplex PCR, a mixture combining 60 forward primers for TCR Vbeta segments and 13 reverse primers for TCR Jbeta segments was used. The CDR3 region of rearranged TCR beta genes was amplified from genomic DNA with a multiplex PCR assay. The amplified TCR beta libraries were sequenced on the Illumina HiSeq System as 87-base-pair reads. In the authors' own workflow: In a later analysis, tens of millions of unique TCR beta chains were counted across the 690 or so repertoires, and around 11 million of these chains were shared by at least two donors. Raw reads were error-corrected and collapsed into unique sequences with a nearest-neighbor algorithm that merged closely related sequences to remove PCR and sequencing errors. To assign V, D and J gene segments, CDR3 sequences were aligned to IMGT reference sequences. Each retained sequence needed at least a six-nucleotide match to both a V gene segment and a J gene segment. Rearrangements were classified as productive when the CDR3 lacked stop codons and remained in frame with V and J, and all other rearrangements were classified as non-productive. Following IMGT convention, CDR3 was defined as the stretch from the second conserved V-encoded cysteine to the conserved J-encoded phenylalanine. In an earlier analysis of some 550 of the donors, sequences lacking an unambiguous match to a single V gene segment were excluded. An earlier analysis of under 750 of the donors called V segments functional above 56.7% productive rearrangements and segregating when the between-donor standard deviation exceeded 5%. A statistical classification framework was built to diagnose cytomegalovirus status from the catalog of TCR beta chain sequences. V and J gene assignment, in a later analysis, came from comparing TCR nucleotide sequences with IMGT/GENE-DB human TR gene sequences. The TCRdist pipeline was used in a later analysis to assign CDR3 sequences and most-parsimonious VDJ recombination scenarios. In a later analysis, each TCR beta chain was defined by its CDR3 amino acid sequence together with its V-gene family, and reads lacking a unique V-gene family were excluded. As a way to deal with suspected cross-contamination and a sequencing artifact, a later analysis dropped approximately 570 nucleotide sequences that were highly shared and had low generation probability. In a later analysis, a clonal expansion index for each public chain was calculated from normalized within-repertoire ranks of inferred template counts. In a later analysis, generation probabilities were computed with a VDJ recombination model fitted to out-of-frame rearrangements, and the resulting probabilities were checked against IGoR. A later analysis scored TCR-TCR, TCR-HLA and TCR-CMV co-occurrence with hypergeometric tests, applying a repertoire-size bias correction to TCR pairs. To estimate false discovery rates, a later analysis permuted the HLA or CMV assignments 20 times. In a later analysis, co-occurring TCRs were grouped using DBSCAN, with TCRdist sequence similarity added in when clustering inside HLA-allele-positive subsets. Co-occurrence clustering excluded repertoires with fewer than 30,000 or more than 120,000 public chains, plus five with anomalous nucleotide sharing. This immuneACCESS table, as held by TCRdb, lists in-frame sequences with V and J called but not all clones. Of the missing ones, under half trace to an unresolved V gene in checked studies; the others have no known cause. Clonal size and the V and J genes are those of that table, whereas D and trimming came from the DNA. Within this sample are 130,000 or so clones, with over 60% of them counted one time only. The ten largest clonotypes hold around 5.8% of the sample.

What was sequenced was PBMCs. The chain is assembled from TRBV11-3 and TRBJ2-7; the D region possibly corresponds to TRBD2 (6 bases align). This receptor was obtained from a man younger than 30 in good health and CMV-seropositive. CDR3 sequence: CASSRDSNSYEQYF. The DNA reads as follows: TGTGCCAGCAGCCGGGACTCCAACTCCTACGAGCAGTACTTC. When the CDR3 is completed using the reference TRBV11-3 and TRBJ2-7 genes on either side, the full variable domain is EAGVVQSPRYKIIEKKQPVAFWCNPISGHNTLYWYLQNLGQGPELLIRYENEEAVDDSQLPKDRFSAERLKGVDSTLKIQPAELGDSAVYLCASSRDSNSYEQYFGPGTRLTVT.